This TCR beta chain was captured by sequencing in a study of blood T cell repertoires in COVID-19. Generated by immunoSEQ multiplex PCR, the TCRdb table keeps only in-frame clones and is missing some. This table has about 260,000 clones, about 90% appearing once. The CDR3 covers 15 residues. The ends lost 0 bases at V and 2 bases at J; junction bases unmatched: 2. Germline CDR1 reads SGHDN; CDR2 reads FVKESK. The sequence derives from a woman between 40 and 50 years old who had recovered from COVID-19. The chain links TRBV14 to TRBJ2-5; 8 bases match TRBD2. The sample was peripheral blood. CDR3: CASSQDIAGQETQYF. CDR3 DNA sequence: TGTGCCAGCAGCCAAGATATAGCGGGGCAAGAGACCCAGTACTTC.